This T cell receptor beta chain was profiled in a study of blood T cell repertoires in COVID-19. As for the study in general: Collection of acute and convalescent COVID-19 samples took place in the United States, Italy and Spain.

Patients from Seattle were sampled longitudinally, starting during active infection. The CDR3 covers 14 residues. Germline V gene lookup returns CDR1 LGHNT and CDR2 FRNRAP. V lost 6 bases, J lost 0 bases, and 8 bases lay in between. Repertoires were generated with immunoSEQ multiplex PCR, while TCRdb's copy carries only in-frame clones and drops some. The sample records about 120,000 clones, 90% being singletons. Sequencing used peripheral blood. The clonotype was recovered from a woman between 55 and 75 years old with COVID-19, enrolled during active disease. The J gene is TRBJ1-4, the V gene TRBV12-5; D unclear. As DNA, the CDR3 is TGTGCTAGTGGCAGCGGGACAACTAATGAAAAACTGTTTTTT. Encoded protein: CASGSGTTNEKLFF.